This T cell receptor (beta chain) was identified in a study of PD-1 blockade in classical Hodgkin lymphoma. The study's findings and limits: It was among complete responders that baseline diversity resembled that of newly diagnosed patients. Patients starting nivolumab under 1 year after ASCT were excluded. Newly diagnosed patients were reported to start with lower TCR diversity than healthy donors.

Sequenced by immunoSEQ multiplex PCR; TCRdb stores in-frame clones only, minus some. The table records some 41,000 clones, around 76% of them present only once. On this clone itself: The antigen remains undetermined.

Brentuximab vedotin exposure varied among the patients, all of whom had relapsed after autologous stem cell transplantation. Sequenced material: peripheral blood mononuclear cells (PBMCs), taken before the second cycle of nivolumab. This clonotype was obtained from a human donor with classical Hodgkin lymphoma.

This chain's CDR3 is CASPIWGTGVTYEQYF. CDR3 sequence (DNA): TGCGCCAGTCCTATTTGGGGGACAGGAGTTACTTACGAGCAGTACTTC. The chain employs TRBV5-1 and TRBJ2-7; 8 nucleotides agree with TRBD1. The length of the CDR3 is 16 residues. Unmatched junction bases numbered 17, after V lost 8 bases and J lost 4 bases. Germline CDR1 SGHRS, CDR2 YFSETQ.